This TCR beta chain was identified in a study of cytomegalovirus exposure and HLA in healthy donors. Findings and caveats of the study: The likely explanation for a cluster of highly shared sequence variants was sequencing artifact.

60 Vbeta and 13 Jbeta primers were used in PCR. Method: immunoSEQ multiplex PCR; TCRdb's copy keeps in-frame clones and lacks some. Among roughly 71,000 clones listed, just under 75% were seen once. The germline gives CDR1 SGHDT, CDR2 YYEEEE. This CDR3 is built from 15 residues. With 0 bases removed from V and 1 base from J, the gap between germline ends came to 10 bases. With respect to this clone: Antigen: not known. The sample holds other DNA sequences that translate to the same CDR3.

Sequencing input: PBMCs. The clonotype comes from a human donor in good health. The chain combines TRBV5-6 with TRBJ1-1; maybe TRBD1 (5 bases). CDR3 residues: CASSLERRGNTEAFF. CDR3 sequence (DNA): TGTGCCAGCAGCTTGGAGAGGAGGGGGAACACTGAAGCTTTCTTT.